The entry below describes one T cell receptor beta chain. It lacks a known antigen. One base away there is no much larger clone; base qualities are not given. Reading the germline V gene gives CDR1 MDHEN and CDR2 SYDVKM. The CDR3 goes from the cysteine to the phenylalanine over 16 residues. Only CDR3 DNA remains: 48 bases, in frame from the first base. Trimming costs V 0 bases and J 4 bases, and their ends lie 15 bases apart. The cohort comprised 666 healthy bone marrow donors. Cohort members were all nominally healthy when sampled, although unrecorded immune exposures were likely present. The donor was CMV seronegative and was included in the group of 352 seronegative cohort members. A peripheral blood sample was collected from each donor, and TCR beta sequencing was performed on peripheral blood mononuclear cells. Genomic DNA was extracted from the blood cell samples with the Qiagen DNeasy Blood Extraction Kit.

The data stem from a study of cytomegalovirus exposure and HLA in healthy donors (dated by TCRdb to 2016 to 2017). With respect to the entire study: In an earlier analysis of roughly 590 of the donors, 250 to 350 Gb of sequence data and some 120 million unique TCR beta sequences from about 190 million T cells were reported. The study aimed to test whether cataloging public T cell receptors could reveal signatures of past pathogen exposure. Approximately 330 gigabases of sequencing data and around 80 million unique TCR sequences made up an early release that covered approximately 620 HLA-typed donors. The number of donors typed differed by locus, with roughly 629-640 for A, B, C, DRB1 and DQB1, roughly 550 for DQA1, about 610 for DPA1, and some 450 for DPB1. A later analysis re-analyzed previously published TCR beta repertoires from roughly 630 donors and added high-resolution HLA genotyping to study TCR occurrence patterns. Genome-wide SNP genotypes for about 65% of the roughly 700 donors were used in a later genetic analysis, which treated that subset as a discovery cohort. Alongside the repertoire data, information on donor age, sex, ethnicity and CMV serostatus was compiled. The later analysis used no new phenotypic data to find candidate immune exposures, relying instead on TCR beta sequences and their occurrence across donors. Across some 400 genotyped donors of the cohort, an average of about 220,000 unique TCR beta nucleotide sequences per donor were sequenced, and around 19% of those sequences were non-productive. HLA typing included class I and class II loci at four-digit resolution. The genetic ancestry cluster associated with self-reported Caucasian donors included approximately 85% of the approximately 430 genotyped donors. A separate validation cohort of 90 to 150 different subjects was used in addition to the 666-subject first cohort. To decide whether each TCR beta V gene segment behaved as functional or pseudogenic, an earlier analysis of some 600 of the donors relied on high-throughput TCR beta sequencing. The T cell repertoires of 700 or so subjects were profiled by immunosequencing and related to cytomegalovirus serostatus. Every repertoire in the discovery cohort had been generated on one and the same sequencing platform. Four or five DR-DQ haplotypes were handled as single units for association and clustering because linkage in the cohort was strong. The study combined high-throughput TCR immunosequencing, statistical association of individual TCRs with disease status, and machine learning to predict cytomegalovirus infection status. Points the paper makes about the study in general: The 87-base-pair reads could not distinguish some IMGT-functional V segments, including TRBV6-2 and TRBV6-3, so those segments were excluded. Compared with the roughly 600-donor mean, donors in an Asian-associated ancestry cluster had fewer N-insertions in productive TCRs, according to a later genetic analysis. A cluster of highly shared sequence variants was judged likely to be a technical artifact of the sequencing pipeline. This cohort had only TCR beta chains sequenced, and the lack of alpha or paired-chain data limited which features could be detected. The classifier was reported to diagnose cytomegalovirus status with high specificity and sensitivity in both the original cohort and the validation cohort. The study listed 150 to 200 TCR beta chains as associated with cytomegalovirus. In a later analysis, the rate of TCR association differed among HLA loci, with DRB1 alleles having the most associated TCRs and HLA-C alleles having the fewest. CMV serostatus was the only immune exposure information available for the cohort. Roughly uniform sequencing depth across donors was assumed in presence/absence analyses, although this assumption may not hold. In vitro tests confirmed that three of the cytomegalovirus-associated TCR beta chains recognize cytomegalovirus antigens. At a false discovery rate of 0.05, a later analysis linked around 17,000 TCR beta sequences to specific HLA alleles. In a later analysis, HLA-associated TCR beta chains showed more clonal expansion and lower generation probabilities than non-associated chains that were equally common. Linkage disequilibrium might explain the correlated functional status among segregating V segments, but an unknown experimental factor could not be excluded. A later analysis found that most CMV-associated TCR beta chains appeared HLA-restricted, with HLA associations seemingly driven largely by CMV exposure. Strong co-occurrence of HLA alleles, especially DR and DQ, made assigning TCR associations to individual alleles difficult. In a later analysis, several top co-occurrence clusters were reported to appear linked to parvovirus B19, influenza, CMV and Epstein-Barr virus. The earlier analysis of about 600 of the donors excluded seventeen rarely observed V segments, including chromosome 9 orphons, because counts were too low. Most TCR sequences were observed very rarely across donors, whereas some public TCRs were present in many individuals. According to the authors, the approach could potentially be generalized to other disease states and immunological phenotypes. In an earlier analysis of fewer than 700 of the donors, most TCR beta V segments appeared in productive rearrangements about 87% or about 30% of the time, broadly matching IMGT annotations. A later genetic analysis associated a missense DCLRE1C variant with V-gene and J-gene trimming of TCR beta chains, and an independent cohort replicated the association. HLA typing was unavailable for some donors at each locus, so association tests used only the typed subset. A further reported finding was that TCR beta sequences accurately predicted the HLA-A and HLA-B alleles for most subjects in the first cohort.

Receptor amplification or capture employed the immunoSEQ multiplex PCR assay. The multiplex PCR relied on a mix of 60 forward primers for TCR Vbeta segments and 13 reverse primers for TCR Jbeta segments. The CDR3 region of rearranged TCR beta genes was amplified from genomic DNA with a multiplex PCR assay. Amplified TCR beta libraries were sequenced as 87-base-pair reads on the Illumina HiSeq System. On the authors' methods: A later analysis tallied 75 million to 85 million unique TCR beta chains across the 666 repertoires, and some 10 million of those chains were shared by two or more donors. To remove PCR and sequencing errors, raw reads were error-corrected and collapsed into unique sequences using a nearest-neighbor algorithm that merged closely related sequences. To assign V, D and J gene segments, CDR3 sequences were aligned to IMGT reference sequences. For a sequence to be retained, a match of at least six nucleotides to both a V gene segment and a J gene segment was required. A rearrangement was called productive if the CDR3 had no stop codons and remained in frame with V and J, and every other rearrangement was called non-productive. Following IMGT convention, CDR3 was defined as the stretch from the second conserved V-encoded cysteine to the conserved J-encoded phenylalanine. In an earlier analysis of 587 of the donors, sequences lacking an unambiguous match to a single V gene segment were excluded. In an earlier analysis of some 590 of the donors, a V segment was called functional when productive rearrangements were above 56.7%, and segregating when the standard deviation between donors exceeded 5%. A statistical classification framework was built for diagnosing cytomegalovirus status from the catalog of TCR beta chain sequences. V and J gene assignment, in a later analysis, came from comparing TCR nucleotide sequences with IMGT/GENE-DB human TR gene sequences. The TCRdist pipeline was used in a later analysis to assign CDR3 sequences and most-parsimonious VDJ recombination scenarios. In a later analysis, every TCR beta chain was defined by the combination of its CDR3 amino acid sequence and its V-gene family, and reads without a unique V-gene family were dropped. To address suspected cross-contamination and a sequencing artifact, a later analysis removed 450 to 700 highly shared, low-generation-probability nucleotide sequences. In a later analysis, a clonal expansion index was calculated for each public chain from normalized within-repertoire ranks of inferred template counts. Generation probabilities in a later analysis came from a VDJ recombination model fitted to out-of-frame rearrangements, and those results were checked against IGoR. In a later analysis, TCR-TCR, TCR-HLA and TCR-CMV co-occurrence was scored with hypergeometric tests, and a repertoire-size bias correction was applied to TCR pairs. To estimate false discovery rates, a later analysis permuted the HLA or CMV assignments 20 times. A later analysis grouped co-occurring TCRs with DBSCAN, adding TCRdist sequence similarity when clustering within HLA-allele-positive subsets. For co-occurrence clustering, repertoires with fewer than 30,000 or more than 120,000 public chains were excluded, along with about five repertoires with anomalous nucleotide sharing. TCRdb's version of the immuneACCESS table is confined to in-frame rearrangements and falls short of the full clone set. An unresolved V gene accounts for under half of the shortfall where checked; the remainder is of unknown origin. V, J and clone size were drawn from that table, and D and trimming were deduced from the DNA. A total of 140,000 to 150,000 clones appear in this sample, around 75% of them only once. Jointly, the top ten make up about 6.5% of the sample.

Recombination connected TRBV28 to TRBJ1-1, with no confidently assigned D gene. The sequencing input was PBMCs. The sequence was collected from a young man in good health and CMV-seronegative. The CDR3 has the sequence CASSLWRAPRGTEAFF. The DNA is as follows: TGTGCCAGCAGTTTATGGCGGGCACCAAGAGGCACTGAAGCTTTCTTT.